This TCR beta chain was sequenced for a study of blood T cell repertoires in COVID-19. V was pared by 1 base and J by 2 bases, with 2 bases of the junction left unmatched. The CDR3 consists of 14 residues. Germline CDR1 KGHSH, CDR2 LQKENI. Those who participated ranged in age from roughly 18 to 100 years and resided in 20 to 30 US areas. Resolution of symptoms, clearance, or two negative PCRs was present in recovered Cohort 3 donors. TCRdb keeps only in-frame clones here, not all; method: immunoSEQ multiplex PCR. The table has hundreds of thousands of clones, about nine tenths seen once; the top ten hold less than 9.5%.

The sample was PBMCs or T cells enriched from blood (not recorded which). The receptor was isolated from a woman aged 25 to 39 who had recovered from COVID-19. The chain couples TRBV18 to TRBJ2-7; 7 bases agree with TRBD1. In nucleotides, the CDR3 is TGTGCCAGCTCACCACTTGGGACAGCCTACGAGCAGTACTTC. It yields the protein CASSPLGTAYEQYF.